What follows are 22 T cell receptor beta chains derived from one specimen sequenced in a study of blood T cell repertoires in COVID-19. Sequencing used immunoSEQ multiplex PCR; TCRdb keeps in-frame clones, though not all of them. The sample carries roughly 290,000 clones, 75% to 90% recorded once. Sequences were obtained from PBMCs or T cells enriched from blood (not recorded which). The receptors derive from a woman between 40 and 55 years old who had recovered from COVID-19.

There are a few counts of this clone. The genes are TRBV30 and TRBJ2-1, with TRBD2 matching over 7 bases. Germline V lookup: CDR1 GTSNPN, CDR2 SVGIG (reference sequence). This CDR3 has 15 amino acids. V lost 0 bases to trimming and J lost 6 bases; unmatched junction nucleotides: 8. The chain's CDR3 is CAWSVGRDLRNEQFF. As DNA, the CDR3 is TGTGCCTGGAGTGTGGGGAGGGATTTGCGCAATGAGCAGTTCTTC.

The rearrangement links TRBV30 to TRBJ1-5, with TRBD1 as a possible D gene (5 bases). Per germline, CDR1 GTSNPN and CDR2 SVGIG (reference sequence). This CDR3 comprises 14 residues. Trimming shortened V by 5 bases and J by 0 bases, and 11 bases separated the two germline ends. This chain's CDR3 is CAWGPTDSNQPQHF. CDR3 DNA: TGTGCCTGGGGGCCGACAGATAGCAATCAGCCCCAGCATTTT.

The V and J genes are TRBV3-1 (or the pseudogene TRBV3-2) and TRBJ2-1; D possibly corresponds to TRBD2 (6 bases). Germline V CDR1 and CDR2: LGHDT, YNNKEL (reference sequence). The CDR3 is 13 residues long. V was shortened by 4 bases and J by 9 bases, with 13 bases between the two germline ends. CDR3 nucleotides: TGTGCCAGCAGCCGAGGGACTTTTACTGAGCAGTTCTTC. It specifies CASSRGTFTEQFF.

The V gene is TRBV5-1, the J gene TRBJ1-2; a possible D gene is TRBD1 (5 bases). Trimming took off 4 bases at V and 1 base at J, with 11 bases between the two ends. CDR3 length equals 14 residues. CDR1 is SGHRS and CDR2 is YFSETQ in the germline V gene. In DNA form, the CDR3 reads TGCGCCAGCAGCACGGAAAGGGGTAACTATGGCTACACCTTC. Protein product: CASSTERGNYGYTF.

The V call is TRBV5-4, the J call TRBJ2-3; 9 nucleotides agree with TRBD1. Per germline, CDR1 SGHNT and CDR2 YYREEE (reference sequence). The CDR3 has 15 residues. Unmatched junction bases numbered 6, after V lost 4 bases and J lost 3 bases. In DNA, the CDR3 is TGTGCCAGCAGCGTACAGGGGGCCGGTACAGATACGCAGTATTTT. Its translation: CASSVQGAGTDTQYF.

The V gene is TRBV5-1, the J gene TRBJ2-1; 8 nucleotides line up with TRBD1. Germline values: CDR1 SGHRS, CDR2 YFSETQ. V lost 2 bases to trimming and J lost 4 bases; unmatched junction nucleotides: 5. The length of the CDR3 is 15 residues. The CDR3 DNA reads TGCGCCAGCAGCTTCGGACAGGGACCATACAATGAGCAGTTCTTC. Its protein is CASSFGQGPYNEQFF.

This chain uses TRBV11-2 with TRBJ1-5; the D gene is possibly TRBD1 (5 bases). CDR3 length equals 19 residues. The germline CDR1 and CDR2 sequences are SGHAT and FQNNGV. Trimming removed 5 bases from V and 4 bases from J, with 27 bases in between. The CDR3: CASSKKPPGGTDLNQPQHF. CDR3 nucleotide sequence: TGTGCCAGCAGCAAAAAACCCCCGGGGGGGACGGACTTGAATCAGCCCCAGCATTTT.

V gene TRBV10-3 combines with J gene TRBJ2-5, with D perhaps matching TRBD2 (6 bases). V was cut by 0 bases and J by 4 bases, with 12 bases left in between. Germline-derived CDR1 and CDR2 are ENHRY and SYGVKD. The CDR3 is 15 residues long. CDR3 sequence reads: CAISESGGRAETQYF. CDR3 nucleotides: TGTGCCATCAGTGAGTCGGGAGGCAGGGCAGAGACCCAGTACTTC.

This clone was seen a single time. The chain has TRBV2 and TRBJ1-1, with 7 positions matching TRBD1. Germline values: CDR1 SNHLY, CDR2 FYNNEI. Trimming took 6 bases from V and 1 from J; bases not matched to a gene: 5. The CDR3 covers 14 residues. Written as DNA, the CDR3 is TGTGCCAGCAGCCCACAGGGGACGAACACTGAAGCTTTCTTT. Translating gives CASSPQGTNTEAFF.

The chain is built from TRBV6-2 or TRBV6-3 and TRBJ2-1, with TRBD2 identical over 7 bases. This CDR3 region has 15 residues. From germline, CDR1 is MNHEY and CDR2 SVGEGT. J gave up 9 bases and V 8 bases, and 16 bases lay outside the gene matches. CDR3: CASRPTSGGGSEQFF. CDR3 in DNA: TGTGCCAGCCGCCCCACCTCGGGTGGCGGGAGTGAGCAGTTCTTC.

This chain connects TRBV6-5 to TRBJ1-5, with 8 nucleotides matching TRBD1. The CDR3 sequence is 14 residues long. The J segment lost 2 bases and the V segment lost 5 bases, leaving 2 bases of the junction unmatched. Per germline, CDR1 MNHEY and CDR2 SVGAGI. The CDR3 loop reads CASSQTGGNQPQHF. The DNA of the CDR3 is TGTGCCAGCAGTCAGACAGGGGGCAATCAGCCCCAGCATTTT.

This rearrangement joins TRBV13 to TRBJ2-1, with D tentatively TRBD2 (6 bases). CDR3 length: 16 amino acids. The V end lost 5 bases, the J end lost 0 bases, and 14 bases lay between the germline ends. The germline V gene encodes CDR1 PRHDT and CDR2 FYEKMQ (reference sequence). The CDR3 nucleotides are TGTGCCAGCAGCCAAGATACCGGGAGCTCCTACAATGAGCAGTTCTTC. Amino acids: CASSQDTGSSYNEQFF.

Remarks on this clone: Additional DNA sequences in this sample encode the identical CDR3. The rearrangement uses TRBV11-2 and TRBJ2-7, with unresolved D. CDR1 and CDR2 from the germline V gene are SGHAT and FQNNGV. The CDR3 sequence is 13 residues long. V lost 0 bases, J lost 1 base, and 4 bases lay in between. DNA of the CDR3: TGTGCCAGCAGCTTAGACAGATCCTACGAGCAGTACTTC. Residues: CASSLDRSYEQYF.

The chain has TRBV9 and TRBJ2-7; D is perhaps TRBD2 (5 bases). The V gene lost 2 bases and the J gene lost 3 bases, with 18 bases spanning the gap. This CDR3 is built from 16 residues. Germline V gene lookup returns CDR1 SGDLS and CDR2 YYNGEE. This CDR3 is CASSVAGEEEHYEQYF. CDR3 bases: TGTGCCAGCAGCGTGGCCGGGGAAGAAGAACACTACGAGCAGTACTTC.

The V call is TRBV18, the J call TRBJ2-3; 10 positions agree with TRBD1. This CDR3 region has 15 residues. Germline V gene lookup returns CDR1 KGHSH and CDR2 LQKENI. Trimming at V came to 3 bases and at J to 5 bases, leaving 5 bases not matched to a gene. CDR3 DNA sequence: TGTGCCAGCTCACCCCTCGACAGGGGGCAAGATACGCAGTATTTT. Its protein product is CASSPLDRGQDTQYF.

The chain couples TRBV2 to TRBJ1-1; D may be TRBD1 (6 bases). The germline gives CDR1 SNHLY, CDR2 FYNNEI. Trimming took off 4 bases at V and 4 bases at J, with 10 bases between the two ends. The CDR3 length is 13 residues. The CDR3 sequence is CASSVTRGTEAFF. DNA for the CDR3: TGTGCCAGCAGTGTCACCAGGGGCACTGAAGCTTTCTTT.

The chain carries TRBV7-9 and TRBJ1-2, with 7 bases lining up with TRBD1. The CDR3 sequence is 15 residues long. In germline, CDR1 is SEHNR, CDR2 FQNEAQ (reference sequence). The ends lost 5 bases at V and 8 bases at J; junction bases unmatched: 14. CDR3 bases: TGTGCCAGCAGCCCAAGGACAGGAAGAGACATCGGCTACACCTTC. Amino acid sequence: CASSPRTGRDIGYTF.

J is TRBJ2-1 and V is TRBV10-3, with TRBD2 matching 9 bases. The V gene's germline CDR1 is ENHRY and CDR2 SYGVKD. The CDR3 runs 15 residues. The junction had 6 bases not matched to a gene; V was cut back by 3 bases and J by 6 bases. The DNA for the CDR3 is TGTGCCATCAGTGATCCAGCGGGGGGCGGCAATGAGCAGTTCTTC. Its translation is CAISDPAGGGNEQFF.

This clone was picked up one time. The rearrangement links TRBV7-2 to TRBJ1-2, with TRBD1 matching over 9 bases. The V gene's germline CDR1 is SGHTA and CDR2 FQGNSA. The V gene end was trimmed by 7 bases and the J gene end by 4 bases; junction bases not matched to a gene: 7. This CDR3 contains 14 residues. The CDR3 DNA reads as TGTGCCAGCACCCGGGACAGGGCAAGCTATGGCTACACCTTC. The encoded protein is CASTRDRASYGYTF.

The DNA for the CDR3 is TGTGCCAGCAGCCTTATCACAGGGTTCGAGCAGTACTTC. Translated, it gives CASSLITGFEQYF. The chain has TRBV3-1 (or the pseudogene TRBV3-2) and TRBJ2-7, with D possibly matching TRBD1 (6 bases). Per germline, CDR1 LGHDT and CDR2 YNNKEL (reference sequence). Trimming took 4 bases from V and 6 from J, leaving 13 bases between them. The CDR3 totals 13 residues.

The V gene is TRBV5-1, the J gene TRBJ2-1, with D tentatively TRBD1 (5 bases). The germline V and J ends were trimmed by 0 bases and 0 bases, with 10 bases remaining between them. The CDR3 sequence is 16 residues long. The V gene's germline CDR1 is SGHRS and CDR2 YFSETQ. The CDR3 spells CASSLAPQDSYNEQFF. CDR3 nucleotide sequence: TGCGCCAGCAGCTTGGCCCCACAGGACTCCTACAATGAGCAGTTCTTC.

The chain has TRBV2 and TRBJ2-2; 7 bases are shared with TRBD1. V shed 6 bases, J shed 0 bases, and the junction held 4 bases outside the gene matches. The CDR3 runs 15 residues. Germline V gene lookup returns CDR1 SNHLY and CDR2 FYNNEI. The CDR3 reads CASRAGTANTGELFF. The CDR3, as DNA: TGTGCCAGCAGGGCCGGGACAGCGAACACCGGGGAGCTGTTTTTT.